These 23 T cell receptor beta chains were all obtained from the same sample, sequenced in a study of OX40 agonist ivuxolimab in advanced cancers. Some clones are missing from TCRdb's copy, which holds only in-frame ones; the method was immunoSEQ multiplex PCR. The sample lists tens of thousands of clones; roughly nine tenths were seen once. The sequencing here drew on CD4+ or CD8+ T cells sorted from blood, taken in a trial of the OX40 agonist ivuxolimab. These receptors all stem from an adult with an advanced solid tumor such as melanoma, head and neck, liver or kidney cancer.

J is TRBJ1-2 and V is TRBV5-8; D not resolved. This CDR3 region has 15 residues. The ends were cut back, 4 bases at V and 0 bases at J, with 13 bases in the middle. Germline lookup yields CDR1 SGHTS and CDR2 YDEGEE. CDR3 nucleotide sequence: TGTGCCAGCAGCCTCGCCCGGAGAGCTAACTATGGCTACACCTTC. It encodes CASSLARRANYGYTF.

The J gene is TRBJ2-5, the V gene TRBV9; TRBD2 agrees at 7 bases. Trimming at V came to 2 bases and at J to 2 bases, leaving 6 bases not matched to a gene. CDR3 size: 15 residues. CDR1 and CDR2 (germline): SGDLS, YYNGEE. CDR3 region: CASSVERGLQETQYF. The DNA of the CDR3 is TGTGCCAGCAGCGTTGAGCGGGGCCTACAAGAGACCCAGTACTTC.

This chain uses TRBV6-1 with TRBJ1-1; unclear D gene. Looked up from germline, CDR1 is MNHNS and CDR2 is SASEGT. V lost 5 bases, J lost 8 bases, and 9 bases lay in between. The CDR3 spans 11 residues. CDR3 sequence: CASSFRFEAFF. Here the CDR3 DNA reads TGTGCCAGCAGTTTTCGGTTCGAAGCTTTCTTT.

The chain is built from TRBV7-3 and TRBJ2-2; D is unresolved. This CDR3 is 13 amino acids long. The V gene lost 6 bases and the J gene lost 2 bases, with 7 bases spanning the gap. CDR1 is SGHTA and CDR2 is FQGTGA in the germline V gene. The CDR3 DNA sequence: TGTGCCAGCAGACAGCAAAACACCGGGGAGCTGTTTTTT. Translation gives CASRQQNTGELFF.

The CDR3: CASSLGGLAGGRGETQYF. CDR3 DNA sequence: TGCGCCAGCAGCTTGGGAGGACTAGCGGGGGGCCGCGGGGAGACCCAGTACTTC. This chain connects TRBV5-1 to TRBJ2-5; 14 nucleotides match TRBD2. The CDR3 runs to 18 residues. J lost 5 bases, V lost 0 bases, and 9 bases had no gene match. Germline V gene data show CDR1 as SGHRS and CDR2 as YFSETQ.

The genes are TRBV12-5 and TRBJ1-5, with 8 bases matching TRBD1. The CDR3 runs to 15 residues. J lost 1 base, V lost 7 bases, and 6 bases had no gene match. CDR1 is LGHNT, CDR2 FRNRAP, per germline. Written as DNA, the CDR3 is TGTGCTAGTGTTCCGGGACAGGCGAGCAATCAGCCCCAGCATTTT. Translation: CASVPGQASNQPQHF.

The chain employs TRBV25-1 and TRBJ2-1; D is possibly TRBD1 or TRBD2 (6 bases each). The germline V and J ends were trimmed by 8 bases and 0 bases, with 11 bases remaining between them. Per the germline V gene, CDR1 is MGHDK and CDR2 is SYGVNS. The CDR3 spans 14 residues. The CDR3 spells CASQGGISYNEQFF. CDR3 bases: TGTGCCAGCCAAGGGGGGATCTCCTACAATGAGCAGTTCTTC.

The chain joins TRBV6-1 to TRBJ2-7; D remains ambiguous. V was shortened by 5 bases and J by 4 bases, with 6 bases between the two germline ends. CDR1 is MNHNS and CDR2 is SASEGT in the germline V gene. This CDR3 spans 11 amino acids. This CDR3 is CASSPQYEQYF. The CDR3 DNA reads TGTGCCAGCAGTCCCCAGTACGAGCAGTACTTC.

The chain links TRBV9 to TRBJ2-5; 9 bases align to TRBD1. Germline trimming cut 3 bases from V and 3 bases from J; bases unmatched to any gene: 3. Germline loops: CDR1 SGDLS, CDR2 YYNGEE. The CDR3 runs to 14 residues. DNA of the CDR3: TGTGCCAGCAGCGGGGGACAGGGTGAAGAGACCCAGTACTTC. This codes for CASSGGQGEETQYF.

This clone was observed a single time. The chain has TRBV5-1 and TRBJ2-7; TRBD2 might be the D (6 bases). CDR3 length: 14 residues. Germline V gene lookup returns CDR1 SGHRS and CDR2 YFSETQ. V gave up 3 bases and J gave up 2 bases, with 12 bases separating them. The CDR3 coding sequence is TGCGCCAGCAGCTCCGGGGGAACCGCCTACGAGCAGTACTTC. Protein sequence: CASSSGGTAYEQYF.

This clone was counted a few times. The J gene is TRBJ1-6, the V gene TRBV4-1, with D hard to call. CDR3 length: 18 residues. The germline V gene has CDR1 MGHRA and CDR2 YSYEKL. V shed 1 base and J shed 5 bases, with 18 bases lying between them. The CDR3: CASSQGTFGPLNNSPLHF. The CDR3 bases are TGCGCCAGCAGCCAAGGGACCTTTGGACCTCTTAATAATTCACCCCTCCACTTT.

V gene TRBV5-6 combines with J gene TRBJ1-5, with 9 bases aligning to TRBD1. The CDR3 length is 18 residues. Looked up from germline, CDR1 is SGHDT and CDR2 is YYEEEE. The V and J ends lost 4 bases and 1 base, in that order; junction bases with no gene match: 12. DNA of the CDR3: TGTGCCAGCAGCCCGGGGGGACAGGGCCTATTAAGCAATCAGCCCCAGCATTTT. This encodes CASSPGGQGLLSNQPQHF.

CDR3 bases: TGTGCCAGCAGCCGGCCTCATAGCAATCAGCCCCAGCATTTT. Translated, it gives CASSRPHSNQPQHF. The chain has TRBV7-8 and TRBJ1-5; D not resolved. The germline V gene has CDR1 SGHVS and CDR2 FQNEAQ. The CDR3 length is 14 residues. V lost 5 bases and J lost 0, with 8 bases in between.

This chain connects TRBV5-1 to TRBJ1-2; 9 bases agree with TRBD1. The trim removed 5 bases at V and 4 bases at J, leaving 9 bases unmatched. CDR3 length: 15 amino acids. The V gene's germline CDR1 is SGHRS and CDR2 YFSETQ. For the CDR3, the DNA is TGCGCCAGCAGTAACCTCGGGACAGGGATCTATGGCTACACCTTC. Translation: CASSNLGTGIYGYTF.

V is TRBV6-5 and J is TRBJ2-1, with 8 bases aligning to TRBD1. V was clipped by 6 bases and J by 7 bases; unmatched bases: 5. Per germline, CDR1 MNHEY and CDR2 SVGAGI. This CDR3 has 13 residues. The CDR3 is CASSRGTGNEQFF. Here the CDR3 DNA reads TGTGCCAGCAGCCGCGGGACAGGTAATGAGCAGTTCTTC.

The gene calls are TRBV19 and TRBJ1-3; 8 positions agree with TRBD1. The CDR3 has 17 residues. The germline gives CDR1 LNHDA, CDR2 SQIVND (reference sequence). Trimming cost V 10 bases and J 8 bases; bases outside gene matches: 22. The chain's CDR3 is CATGVGPTRDRMDTIYF. CDR3 bases: TGTGCCACTGGGGTGGGTCCAACCAGGGACAGGATGGACACCATATATTTT.

The chain couples TRBV18 to TRBJ1-1; D ambiguous. The length of the CDR3 is 14 residues. The germline CDR1 and CDR2 sequences are KGHSH and LQKENI. Trimming left V 3 bases short and J 1 base short, with 9 bases between. The CDR3: CASSPPNGNTEAFF. DNA of the CDR3: TGTGCCAGCTCACCTCCCAATGGGAACACTGAAGCTTTCTTT.

This clone was recorded once. V and J are TRBV18 and TRBJ1-1; tentatively, D is TRBD1 (5 bases). V was trimmed by 3 bases and J by 6 bases, leaving 11 bases between them. The CDR3 sequence is 13 residues long. The germline V gene has CDR1 KGHSH and CDR2 LQKENI. CDR3: CASSPGRDPEAFF. The CDR3 DNA reads TGTGCCAGCTCACCCGGCAGGGATCCTGAAGCTTTCTTT.

The J gene is TRBJ2-4, the V gene TRBV30, with 8 bases aligning to TRBD1. This CDR3 region has 13 residues. The trim removed 1 base at V and 8 bases at J, leaving 4 bases unmatched. Germline V lookup: CDR1 GTSNPN, CDR2 SVGIG (reference sequence). The DNA for the CDR3 is TGTGCCTGGAGTGCAGGGGGCGTAGACATTCAGTACTTC. It specifies CAWSAGGVDIQYF.

The V and J genes are TRBV5-1 and TRBJ1-1; D gene ambiguous. V was cut by 4 bases and J by 1 base, with 17 bases left in between. The CDR3 extends over 16 amino acids. Per germline, CDR1 SGHRS and CDR2 YFSETQ. CDR3 bases: TGCGCCAGCAGCCTCCGGGCCTACATGGCGAACACTGAAGCTTTCTTT. Translated: CASSLRAYMANTEAFF.

The CDR3 DNA follows: TGTGCCAGCAGCTTGGGGGGTCGCGCTTTCTTT. Amino acid sequence: CASSLGGRAFF. The V call is TRBV7-2, the J call TRBJ1-1, with a possible D match to TRBD1 (5 bases). Germline CDR1 is SGHTA and CDR2 is FQGNSA. Trimming removed 3 bases from V and 11 bases from J, with 10 bases in between. The CDR3 has 11 amino acids. Combining the CDR3 with reference TRBV7-2 and TRBJ1-1 gives the whole variable domain GAGVSQSPSNKVTEKGKDVELRCDPISGHTALYWYRQSLGQGLEFLIYFQGNSAPDKSGLPSDRFSAERTGGSVSTLTIQRTQQEDSAVYLCASSLGGRAFFGQGTRLTVV.

As concerns this clone: This likely comes from a read error, as the CDR3 has no conserved phenylalanine or tryptophan at its end. The limits of the CDR3 on the DNA are not certain, so only TCRdb's listed CDR3 is given. The genes are TRBV6-4 and TRBJ2-7; the table calls TRBD1, which could not be checked here. The germline CDR1 and CDR2 sequences are MRHNA and SNTAGT. Inclusive of both ends, the CDR3 amounts to 12 amino acids. The CDR3 reads CASSDSRGDRGS.

CDR3 region: CASSFMGTTENTEAFF. For the CDR3, the DNA is TGTGCCAGCAGCTTTATGGGGACAACTGAGAACACTGAAGCTTTCTTT. This chain uses TRBV5-4 with TRBJ1-1, with D perhaps matching TRBD1 (6 bases). The CDR3 runs 16 residues. Germline CDR1 is SGHNT and CDR2 is YYREEE (reference sequence). V gave up 2 bases and J gave up 1 base, with 15 bases separating them.